The present entry profiles one TCR beta chain with its context. Its specificity is unknown. The study drew donors from healthy Caucasian individuals in Russia aged roughly 6 to 95. The sample is drawn from a study of blood T cells in healthy people across ages. Findings of the study overall: Fewer expanded clones and more diversity marked long-lived versus aged donors. Estimates of diversity drawn from one million T cells were considered underestimates. Shifts in expanded clonotypes may have been confounded by donor CMV status, which was unknown.

From germline, CDR1 is MDHEN and CDR2 SYDVKM. The CDR3 runs 13 residues. Trimming cost V 3 bases and J 10 bases, with 10 bases left between them. Sample-barcoded 5' priming and a J-beta primer mix drove a second PCR of about 6 to 12 cycles. TCRdb fed the 5' RACE reads into MiXCR, producing one record per CDR3 protein. The profile shows about 1.4 million distinct CDR3 sequences, around 59% of them singletons. The sequenced sample was blood. This sequence joins TRBV28 and TRBJ2-6; the D call may be TRBD1 or TRBD2 (5 bases each). This receptor was identified in a man aged 18 to 35 in good health. CDR3 in amino acids: CASSFWGSNVLTF. The CDR3 region has the DNA TGTGCCAGCAGTTTTTGGGGGTCGAACGTCCTGACTTTC.